This T cell receptor (beta chain) was retrieved from a study of cytomegalovirus exposure and HLA in healthy donors. Overall study context: The approximately 600 first-cohort repertoires shared a platform with the approximately 110 validation repertoires, as reported in a later analysis.

Data came from immunoSEQ multiplex PCR; TCRdb stores just in-frame clones and leaves some out. Among 150,000 to 200,000 clones, more than 65% were seen once, and the ten largest hold 2.5% to 3%. General observations from the study: Within the approximately 110 validation repertoires, first-cohort TCR clusters tended to co-occur, according to a later analysis.

CDR3 size: 13 residues. Per the germline V gene, CDR1 is SGDLS and CDR2 is YYNGEE. After removal of 4 bases from V and 4 bases from J, the junction contained 4 bases not matched to a gene. On this clone: Its cognate antigen is unknown.

This clonotype originated in a woman between 18 and 30 years old in good health and CMV-seropositive. This chain joins TRBV9 and TRBJ1-1; 7 nucleotides match TRBD1. Material: PBMCs. CDR3 bases: TGTGCCAGCAGCCCAGGGACAGCCACTGAAGCTTTCTTT. It encodes CASSPGTATEAFF.